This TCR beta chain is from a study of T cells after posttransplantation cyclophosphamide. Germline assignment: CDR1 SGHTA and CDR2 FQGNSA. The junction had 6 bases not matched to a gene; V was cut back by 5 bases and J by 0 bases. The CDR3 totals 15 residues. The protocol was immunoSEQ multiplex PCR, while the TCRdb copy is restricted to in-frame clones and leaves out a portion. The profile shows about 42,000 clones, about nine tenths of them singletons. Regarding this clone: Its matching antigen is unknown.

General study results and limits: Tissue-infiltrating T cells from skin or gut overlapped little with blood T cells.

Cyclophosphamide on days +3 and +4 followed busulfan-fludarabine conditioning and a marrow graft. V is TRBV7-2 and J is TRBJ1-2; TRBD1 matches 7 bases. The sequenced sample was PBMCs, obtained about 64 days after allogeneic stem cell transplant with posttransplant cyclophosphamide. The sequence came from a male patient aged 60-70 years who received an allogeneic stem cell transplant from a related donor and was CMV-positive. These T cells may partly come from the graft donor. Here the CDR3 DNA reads TGTGCCAGCAGCGACCACGACAGGGCTAACTATGGCTACACCTTC. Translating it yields CASSDHDRANYGYTF. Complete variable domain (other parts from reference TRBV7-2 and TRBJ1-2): GAGVSQSPSNKVTEKGKDVELRCDPISGHTALYWYRQSLGQGLEFLIYFQGNSAPDKSGLPSDRFSAERTGGSVSTLTIQRTQQEDSAVYLCASSDHDRANYGYTFGSGTRLTVV.